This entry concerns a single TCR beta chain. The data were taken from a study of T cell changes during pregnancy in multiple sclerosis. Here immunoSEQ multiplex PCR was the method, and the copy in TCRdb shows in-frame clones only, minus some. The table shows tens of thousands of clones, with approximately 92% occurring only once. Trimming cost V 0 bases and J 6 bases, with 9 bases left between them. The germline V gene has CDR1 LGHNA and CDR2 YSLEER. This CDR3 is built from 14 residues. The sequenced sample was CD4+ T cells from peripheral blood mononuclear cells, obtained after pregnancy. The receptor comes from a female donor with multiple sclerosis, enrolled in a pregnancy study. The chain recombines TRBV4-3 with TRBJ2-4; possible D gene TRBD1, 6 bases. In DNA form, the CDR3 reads TGCGCCAGCAGCCAAGAGGGCAGGGGAAACATTCAGTACTTC. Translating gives CASSQEGRGNIQYF.